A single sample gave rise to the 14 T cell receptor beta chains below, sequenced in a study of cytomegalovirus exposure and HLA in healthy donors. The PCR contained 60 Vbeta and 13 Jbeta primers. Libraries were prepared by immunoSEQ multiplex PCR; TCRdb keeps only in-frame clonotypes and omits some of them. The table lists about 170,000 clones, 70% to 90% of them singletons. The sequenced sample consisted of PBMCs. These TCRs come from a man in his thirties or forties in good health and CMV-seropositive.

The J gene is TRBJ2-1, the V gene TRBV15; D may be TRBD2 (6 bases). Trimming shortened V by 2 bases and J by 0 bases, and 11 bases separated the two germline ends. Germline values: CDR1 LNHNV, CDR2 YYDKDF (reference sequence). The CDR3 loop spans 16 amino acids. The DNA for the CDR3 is TGTGCCACCAGCAGATCCGGGGGAAGCTCCTACAATGAGCAGTTCTTC. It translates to CATSRSGGSSYNEQFF. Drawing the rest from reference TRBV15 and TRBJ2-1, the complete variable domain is DAMVIQNPRYQVTQFGKPVTLSCSQTLNHNVMYWYQQKSSQAPKLLFHYYDKDFNNEADTPDNFQSRRPNTSFCFLDIRSPGLGDTAMYLCATSRSGGSSYNEQFFGPGTRLTVL.

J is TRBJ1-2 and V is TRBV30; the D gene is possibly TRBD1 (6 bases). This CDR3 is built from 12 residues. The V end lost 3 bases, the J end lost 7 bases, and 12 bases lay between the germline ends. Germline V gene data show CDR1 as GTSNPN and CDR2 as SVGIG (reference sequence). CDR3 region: CAWSQQGGGYTF. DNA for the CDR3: TGTGCCTGGAGCCAACAGGGTGGTGGCTACACCTTC.

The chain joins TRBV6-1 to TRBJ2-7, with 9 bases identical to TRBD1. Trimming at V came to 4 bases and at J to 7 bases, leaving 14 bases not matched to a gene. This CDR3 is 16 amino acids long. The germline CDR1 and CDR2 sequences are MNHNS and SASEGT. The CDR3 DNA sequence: TGTGCCAGCAGTGGTGTTACAGGGGGCATAGCAAGTGAGCAGTACGTC. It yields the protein CASSGVTGGIASEQYV.

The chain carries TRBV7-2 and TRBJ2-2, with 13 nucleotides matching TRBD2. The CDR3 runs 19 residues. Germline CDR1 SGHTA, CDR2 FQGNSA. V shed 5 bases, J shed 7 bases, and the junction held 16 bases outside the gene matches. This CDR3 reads CASSPRSTSGRARGGELFF. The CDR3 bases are TGTGCCAGCAGCCCTAGAAGTACTAGCGGGAGGGCCCGGGGCGGGGAGCTGTTTTTT.

CDR3 residues: CASSVVARVPGELFF. In DNA form, the CDR3 reads TGTGCCAGCAGCGTAGTTGCCCGGGTCCCCGGGGAGCTGTTTTTT. The V call is TRBV9, the J call TRBJ2-2; D is uncertain. This CDR3 is 15 amino acids long. Deletions cut 0 bases from V and 6 bases from J, with 12 bases between. Germline values: CDR1 SGDLS, CDR2 YYNGEE.

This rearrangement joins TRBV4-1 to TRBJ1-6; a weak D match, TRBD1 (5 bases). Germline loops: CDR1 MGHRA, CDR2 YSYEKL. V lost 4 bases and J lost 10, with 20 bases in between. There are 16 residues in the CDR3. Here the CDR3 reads CASSPPDVGGSSPLHF. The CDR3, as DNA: TGCGCCAGCAGCCCCCCCGATGTCGGGGGTTCATCACCCCTCCACTTT.

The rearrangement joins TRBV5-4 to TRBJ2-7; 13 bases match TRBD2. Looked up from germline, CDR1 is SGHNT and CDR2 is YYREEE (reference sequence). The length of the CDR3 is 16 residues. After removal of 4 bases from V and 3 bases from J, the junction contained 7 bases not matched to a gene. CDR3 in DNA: TGTGCCAGCAGCCCGACTACTAGCGGGAGGGACTACGAGCAGTACTTC. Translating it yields CASSPTTSGRDYEQYF.

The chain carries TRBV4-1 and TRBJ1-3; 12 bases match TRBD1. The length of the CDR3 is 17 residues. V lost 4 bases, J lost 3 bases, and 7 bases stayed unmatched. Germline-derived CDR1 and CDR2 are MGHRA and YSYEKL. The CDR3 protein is CASSPPGQGAFGNTIYF. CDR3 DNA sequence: TGCGCCAGCAGCCCTCCGGGACAGGGGGCTTTTGGAAACACCATATATTTT.

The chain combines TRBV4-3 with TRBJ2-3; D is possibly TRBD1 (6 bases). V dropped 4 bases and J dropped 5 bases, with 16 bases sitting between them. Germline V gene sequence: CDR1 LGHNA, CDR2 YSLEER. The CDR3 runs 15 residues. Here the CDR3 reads CASSREGWGQDTQYF. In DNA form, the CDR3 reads TGCGCCAGCAGCCGGGAAGGGTGGGGGCAAGATACGCAGTATTTT.

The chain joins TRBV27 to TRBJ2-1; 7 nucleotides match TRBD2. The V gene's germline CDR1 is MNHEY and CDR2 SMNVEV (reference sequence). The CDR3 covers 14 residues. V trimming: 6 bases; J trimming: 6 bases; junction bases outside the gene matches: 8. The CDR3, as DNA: TGTGCCAGCAGGAAGGAGACTAGCTTCAATGAGCAGTTCTTC. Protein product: CASRKETSFNEQFF.

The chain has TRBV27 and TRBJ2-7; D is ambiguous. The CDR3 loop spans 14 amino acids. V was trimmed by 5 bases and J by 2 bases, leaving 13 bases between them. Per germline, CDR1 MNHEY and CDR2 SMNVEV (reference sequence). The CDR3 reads CASSLGGQTYEQYF. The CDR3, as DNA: TGTGCCAGCAGTCTTGGCGGCCAAACCTACGAGCAGTACTTC.

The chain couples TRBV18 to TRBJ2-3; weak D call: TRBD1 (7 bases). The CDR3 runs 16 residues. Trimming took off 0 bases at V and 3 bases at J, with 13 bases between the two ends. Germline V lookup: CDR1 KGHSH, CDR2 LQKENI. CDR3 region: CASSPPNRGLTDTQYF. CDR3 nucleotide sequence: TGTGCCAGCTCACCACCGAACAGGGGACTGACAGATACGCAGTATTTT. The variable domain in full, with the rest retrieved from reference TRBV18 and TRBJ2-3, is NAGVMQNPRHLVRRRGQEARLRCSPMKGHSHVYWYRQLPEEGLKFMVYLQKENIIDESGMPKERFSAEFPKEGPSILRIQQVVRGDSAAYFCASSPPNRGLTDTQYFGPGTRLTVL.

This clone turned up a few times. CDR3 protein: CASSYRVHTEAFF. CDR3 nucleotide sequence: TGCGCCAGCAGCTACAGGGTCCACACTGAAGCTTTCTTT. This chain joins TRBV5-1 and TRBJ1-1; a weak D match, TRBD1 (6 bases). The CDR3 has 13 amino acids. Between the trimmed V and J ends, which lost 3 bases and 3 bases, there was a span of 9 bases. CDR1 and CDR2 from the germline V gene are SGHRS and YFSETQ.

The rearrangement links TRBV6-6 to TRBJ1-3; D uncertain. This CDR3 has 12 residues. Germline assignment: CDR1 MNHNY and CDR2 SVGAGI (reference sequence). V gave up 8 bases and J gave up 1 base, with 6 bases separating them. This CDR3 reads CASGLSGNTIYF. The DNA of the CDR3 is TGTGCCAGCGGGCTATCTGGAAACACCATATATTTT.